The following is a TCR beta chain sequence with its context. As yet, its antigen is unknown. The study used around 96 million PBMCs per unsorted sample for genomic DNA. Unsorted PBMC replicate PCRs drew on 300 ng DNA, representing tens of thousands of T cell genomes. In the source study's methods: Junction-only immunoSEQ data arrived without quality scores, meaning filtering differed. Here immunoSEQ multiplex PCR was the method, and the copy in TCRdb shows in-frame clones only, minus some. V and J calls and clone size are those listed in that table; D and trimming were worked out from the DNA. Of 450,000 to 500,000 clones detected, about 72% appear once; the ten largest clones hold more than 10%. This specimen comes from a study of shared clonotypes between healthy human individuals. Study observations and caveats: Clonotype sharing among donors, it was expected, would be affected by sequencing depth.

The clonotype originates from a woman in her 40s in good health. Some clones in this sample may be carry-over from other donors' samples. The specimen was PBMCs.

CDR3 sequence (DNA): TGTGCCAGTAGTCCCGGTGCGGCGGGAGGGCCGTACAATGAGCAGTTCTTC. Translating it yields CASSPGAAGGPYNEQFF. This sequence joins TRBV19 and TRBJ2-1, with 9 bases that match TRBD2. Losses at the gene ends were 5 bases for V and 4 bases for J; bases not matched to a gene: 12. The CDR3 runs to 17 residues. Germline-derived CDR1 and CDR2 are LNHDA and SQIVND (reference sequence).